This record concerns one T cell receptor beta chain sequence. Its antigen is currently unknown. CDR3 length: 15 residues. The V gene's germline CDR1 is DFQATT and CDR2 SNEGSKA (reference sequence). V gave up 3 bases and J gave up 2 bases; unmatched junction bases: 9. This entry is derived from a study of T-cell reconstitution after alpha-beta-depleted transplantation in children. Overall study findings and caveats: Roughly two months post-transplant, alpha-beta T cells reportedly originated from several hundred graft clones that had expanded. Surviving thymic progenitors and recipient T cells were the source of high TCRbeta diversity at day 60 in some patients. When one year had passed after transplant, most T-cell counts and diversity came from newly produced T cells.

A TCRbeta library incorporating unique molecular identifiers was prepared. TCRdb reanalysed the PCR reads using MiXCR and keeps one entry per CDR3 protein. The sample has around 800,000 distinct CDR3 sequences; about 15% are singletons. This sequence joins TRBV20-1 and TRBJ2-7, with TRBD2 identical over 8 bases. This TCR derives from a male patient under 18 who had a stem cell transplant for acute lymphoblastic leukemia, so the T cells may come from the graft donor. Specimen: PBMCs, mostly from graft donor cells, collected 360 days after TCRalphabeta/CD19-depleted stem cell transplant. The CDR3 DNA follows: TGCAGTGCTAGCCTTTTCGGGACTAGGACCTACGAGCAGTACTTC. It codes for CSASLFGTRTYEQYF.